These 32 T cell receptor beta chains came from one sample sequenced in a study of T cell responses to AZD1222 COVID-19 vaccine. Sequenced by immunoSEQ multiplex PCR; TCRdb stores in-frame clones only, minus some. The top ten clones hold 11% of a sample with roughly 84,000 clones, approximately 88% of them seen once. This material consisted of peripheral blood, taken 28 days after the second AZD1222 dose. These receptors were collected from an adult who received the AZD1222 COVID-19 vaccine.

The J gene is TRBJ2-1, the V gene TRBV7-9; D perhaps matches TRBD2 (5 bases). The ends were cut back, 6 bases at V and 0 bases at J, with 12 bases in the middle. The CDR3 runs 15 residues. Germline CDR1 SEHNR, CDR2 FQNEAQ (reference sequence). The CDR3, as DNA: TGTGCCAGCAGATCGCGGGCGTCCTCCTACAATGAGCAGTTCTTC. Protein product: CASRSRASSYNEQFF. Full variable domain (rest looked up from reference TRBV7-9 and TRBJ2-1): DTGVSQNPRHKITKRGQNVTFRCDPISEHNRLYWYRQTLGQGPEFLTYFQNEAQLEKSRLLSDRFSAERPKGSFSTLEIQRTEQGDSAMYLCASRSRASSYNEQFFGPGTRLTVL.

The V gene is TRBV3-1 (or the pseudogene TRBV3-2), the J gene TRBJ2-7; D call uncertain. V lost 1 base to trimming and J lost 3 bases, with 22 bases between them. The CDR3 length is 18 residues. Per germline, CDR1 LGHDT and CDR2 YNNKEL (reference sequence). For the CDR3, the DNA is TGTGCCAGCAGCCAAGCTACCCCCCTAGGGCAGCTCGGCTACGAGCAGTACTTC. Amino acid sequence: CASSQATPLGQLGYEQYF.

The chain has TRBV5-1 and TRBJ2-2; no definite D call. Germline values: CDR1 SGHRS, CDR2 YFSETQ. The V gene lost 4 bases and the J gene lost 2 bases, with 3 bases spanning the gap. CDR3 length: 12 residues. CDR3 loop: CASSENTGELFF. In DNA form, the CDR3 reads TGCGCCAGCAGCGAAAACACCGGGGAGCTGTTTTTT.

The chain carries TRBV28 and TRBJ1-5, with D possibly being TRBD1 (5 bases). Per the germline V gene, CDR1 is MDHEN and CDR2 is SYDVKM. The CDR3 contains 15 residues. Trimming left V 6 bases short and J 6 bases short, with 18 bases between. CDR3 coding DNA: TGTGCCAGCAGCTCTCTAGGAGGGGCCCGTCAGCCCCAGCATTTT. Translating it yields CASSSLGGARQPQHF.

This rearrangement joins TRBV9 to TRBJ2-1; 8 bases line up with TRBD2. Germline V gene sequence: CDR1 SGDLS, CDR2 YYNGEE. The CDR3 has 15 residues. Germline trimming cut 4 bases from V and 6 bases from J; bases unmatched to any gene: 9. The CDR3: CASSPGGVIFNEQFF. For the CDR3, the DNA is TGTGCCAGCAGCCCCGGGGGGGTGATTTTCAATGAGCAGTTCTTC.

The V call is TRBV5-1, the J call TRBJ2-3; D not certain. Germline CDR1 SGHRS, CDR2 YFSETQ. The V gene lost 3 bases and the J gene lost 0 bases, with 8 bases spanning the gap. This CDR3 is built from 14 residues. The CDR3 nucleotides are TGCGCCAGCAGCTCCCAGACTAGCACAGATACGCAGTATTTT. Residues: CASSSQTSTDTQYF.

This chain connects TRBV4-3 to TRBJ2-1; D unclear. The germline gives CDR1 LGHNA, CDR2 YSLEER. This CDR3 comprises 15 residues. The V end was cut by 0 bases, the J end by 4 bases, with 10 bases between. Here the CDR3 DNA reads TGCGCCAGCAGCCAAGAAAGGCTGTCGTACAATGAGCAGTTCTTC. Translation: CASSQERLSYNEQFF.

V and J are TRBV18 and TRBJ2-2, with 11 bases aligning to TRBD1. The CDR3 is 17 amino acids. CDR1 and CDR2 from the germline V gene are KGHSH and LQKENI. V dropped 3 bases and J dropped 4; count of bases not matched to a gene: 7. Here the CDR3 reads CASSPLAGTGGTGELFF. The CDR3 DNA reads as TGTGCCAGCTCACCCCTGGCCGGGACAGGGGGCACCGGGGAGCTGTTTTTT.

The rearrangement links TRBV12-5 to TRBJ2-5; the match to TRBD2 covers 7 bases. CDR1 LGHNT and CDR2 FRNRAP come from the germline V gene. J was trimmed by 2 bases and V by 4 bases; bases with no gene match: 1. The CDR3 sequence is 13 residues long. CDR3 residues: CASGWGGQETQYF. The CDR3, as DNA: TGTGCTAGTGGTTGGGGGGGACAAGAGACCCAGTACTTC.

This sequence joins TRBV7-2 and TRBJ1-2; D perhaps matches TRBD1 (5 bases). This CDR3 has 14 residues. The germline V and J ends were trimmed by 6 bases and 4 bases, with 15 bases remaining between them. Germline lookup yields CDR1 SGHTA and CDR2 FQGNSA. The CDR3 nucleotides read TGTGCCAGCAGAACCGGGTCGGGGGGCTATGGCTACACCTTC. Its translation is CASRTGSGGYGYTF. Together with reference TRBV7-2 and TRBJ1-2, the CDR3 gives the full variable domain: GAGVSQSPSNKVTEKGKDVELRCDPISGHTALYWYRQSLGQGLEFLIYFQGNSAPDKSGLPSDRFSAERTGGSVSTLTIQRTQQEDSAVYLCASRTGSGGYGYTFGSGTRLTVV.

The chain combines TRBV18 with TRBJ1-2; TRBD1 agrees at 9 bases. Germline V gene data show CDR1 as KGHSH and CDR2 as LQKENI. With 4 bases clipped from V and 13 bases from J, the junction kept 13 bases outside the gene matches. The CDR3 runs 14 residues. The CDR3 loop reads CASSLIGDRDPSTF. In DNA form, the CDR3 reads TGTGCCAGCTCACTTATAGGGGACAGGGATCCCTCCACCTTC.

The rearrangement uses TRBV3-1 (or the pseudogene TRBV3-2) and TRBJ2-2; maybe TRBD2 (5 bases). V was pared by 4 bases and J by 7 bases, with 16 bases between. This CDR3 region has 15 residues. Germline loops: CDR1 LGHDT, CDR2 YNNKEL (reference sequence). The CDR3 reads CASSPPIPRGGELFF. CDR3 in DNA: TGTGCCAGCAGCCCTCCCATACCACGGGGCGGGGAGCTGTTTTTT.

The chain couples TRBV9 to TRBJ2-1, with D hard to call. Trimming took off 0 bases at V and 10 bases at J, with 8 bases between the two ends. The CDR3 consists of 12 residues. Germline V gene data show CDR1 as SGDLS and CDR2 as YYNGEE. The CDR3 sequence: CASSVVNGEQFF. The CDR3 DNA sequence: TGTGCCAGCAGCGTAGTTAACGGGGAGCAGTTCTTC.

This clone was counted once. The CDR3 loop is CASRTSGGAEETQYF. In DNA, the CDR3 is TGCGCCAGCAGGACTAGCGGGGGGGCAGAAGAGACCCAGTACTTC. This chain connects TRBV5-1 to TRBJ2-5; the match to TRBD2 covers 14 bases. V was pared by 5 bases and J by 3 bases, with 3 bases of the junction left unmatched. This CDR3 comprises 15 residues. Germline V gives CDR1 SGHRS, CDR2 YFSETQ.

The chain recombines TRBV2 with TRBJ1-6, with a weak D call TRBD1 (6 bases). Trimming removed 2 bases from V and 7 bases from J, with 9 bases in between. This CDR3 is built from 14 residues. Germline V CDR1 and CDR2: SNHLY, FYNNEI. This CDR3 reads CASSELDRNSPLHF. In DNA form, the CDR3 reads TGTGCCAGCAGTGAACTGGACAGAAATTCACCCCTCCACTTT.

J is TRBJ1-2 and V is TRBV16; D is possibly TRBD1 (5 bases). Trimming cost V 0 bases and J 8 bases, with 13 bases left between them. This CDR3 has 14 amino acids. Per germline, CDR1 KGHSY and CDR2 FQNENV. For the CDR3, the DNA is TGTGCCAGCAGCCAATCGAAAACAGGCGAAGGCTACACCTTC. Its protein product is CASSQSKTGEGYTF.

The CDR3 nucleotides are TGTGCCAGCAGGGGACAGGGGGCCAACTATGGCTACACCTTC. The encoded protein is CASRGQGANYGYTF. The chain carries TRBV5-6 and TRBJ1-2; 12 positions match TRBD1. Germline trimming cut 5 bases from V and 2 bases from J; bases unmatched to any gene: 1. The CDR3 extends over 14 amino acids. Germline-derived CDR1 and CDR2 are SGHDT and YYEEEE.

The chain joins TRBV5-1 to TRBJ2-5; perhaps TRBD2 as D (7 bases). CDR1 SGHRS and CDR2 YFSETQ come from the germline V gene. Trimming removed 2 bases from V and 5 bases from J, with 13 bases in between. CDR3 length equals 14 residues. The CDR3 DNA reads as TGCGCCAGCAGCTTCAGGGGAGGGAGGGAGACCCAGTACTTC. This translates into CASSFRGGRETQYF.

The chain carries TRBV7-2 and TRBJ2-2, with a weak D call TRBD2 (5 bases). From germline, CDR1 is SGHTA and CDR2 FQGNSA. The V gene lost 5 bases and the J gene lost 0 bases, with 13 bases spanning the gap. CDR3 length: 16 residues. The CDR3 coding sequence is TGTGCCAGCAGCATTAGGGAGCACGCGAACACCGGGGAGCTGTTTTTT. Its translation: CASSIREHANTGELFF.

This sequence joins TRBV5-1 and TRBJ2-7, with D unclear. The germline V gene encodes CDR1 SGHRS and CDR2 YFSETQ. V lost 2 bases and J lost 5, with 14 bases in between. This CDR3 has 14 residues. DNA of the CDR3: TGCGCCAGCAGCTTTATGCCATCAAGGAACGAGCAGTACTTC. It yields the protein CASSFMPSRNEQYF.

A single count supports this clone. The CDR3 loop reads CASSQDPDGALRNEQFF. In DNA form, the CDR3 reads TGTGCCAGCAGCCAAGACCCTGATGGGGCGTTAAGGAATGAGCAGTTCTTC. V usage is TRBV4-2 and J usage is TRBJ2-1; tentatively, D is TRBD1 (5 bases). Trimming removed 0 bases at V and 7 bases at J, with 19 bases between. Germline V gene sequence: CDR1 LGHNA, CDR2 YNFKEQ. The length of the CDR3 is 17 residues.

This chain uses TRBV7-9 with TRBJ2-5, with TRBD2 matching 7 bases. Germline-derived CDR1 and CDR2 are SEHNR and FQNEAQ (reference sequence). The V and J ends lost 2 bases and 2 bases, in that order; junction bases with no gene match: 14. The CDR3 totals 18 residues. This CDR3 is CASSLPTAGRGGQETQYF. The CDR3, as DNA: TGTGCCAGCAGCTTACCGACCGCGGGGCGGGGAGGGCAAGAGACCCAGTACTTC.

This chain uses TRBV7-2 with TRBJ2-1; 10 nucleotides match TRBD2. Germline values: CDR1 SGHTA, CDR2 FQGNSA. The CDR3 runs to 16 residues. The ends lost 1 base at V and 3 bases at J; junction bases unmatched: 3. CDR3 residues: CASSLVSGGNYNEQFF. CDR3 in DNA: TGTGCCAGCAGCTTAGTTAGCGGGGGGAACTACAATGAGCAGTTCTTC. The complete variable domain, with remaining parts taken from reference TRBV7-2 and TRBJ2-1, reads GAGVSQSPSNKVTEKGKDVELRCDPISGHTALYWYRQSLGQGLEFLIYFQGNSAPDKSGLPSDRFSAERTGGSVSTLTIQRTQQEDSAVYLCASSLVSGGNYNEQFFGPGTRLTVL.

The chain recombines TRBV10-2 with TRBJ1-5, with D hard to call. Deletions cut 2 bases from V and 5 bases from J, with 4 bases between. This CDR3 region has 12 residues. CDR1 and CDR2 from the germline V gene are WSHSY and SAAADI. The CDR3 sequence: CASSETDQPQHF. The CDR3 nucleotides are TGCGCCAGCAGTGAGACAGATCAGCCCCAGCATTTT.

The V gene is TRBV5-4, the J gene TRBJ2-1; TRBD2 aligns across 8 bases. There are 17 residues in the CDR3. The germline gives CDR1 SGHNT, CDR2 YYREEE (reference sequence). Losses at the gene ends were 4 bases for V and 10 bases for J; bases not matched to a gene: 19. The CDR3 loop reads CASSPRAPAGVTGEQFF. The CDR3 DNA follows: TGTGCCAGCAGCCCCCGGGCCCCAGCGGGGGTTACCGGGGAGCAGTTCTTC.

This chain uses TRBV30 with TRBJ1-1; a weak D match, TRBD1 (5 bases). The CDR3 is 13 residues long. Trimming stripped 1 base from V and 1 base from J, with 7 bases between. Germline CDR1 and CDR2: GTSNPN and SVGIG (reference sequence). The CDR3 nucleotides read TGTGCCTGGAGTGATGGGGGGAACACTGAAGCTTTCTTT. It translates to CAWSDGGNTEAFF.

As for this clone: The junction differs from germline at one of its ends, possibly a read error. DNA for the CDR3: TGTGCCAGCAGGTACTTCCCGGGACAGGGCCACGTCGGCTCTGGAAACACCATATATTTT. It encodes CASRYFPGQGHVGSGNTIYF. The genes are TRBV6-2 or TRBV6-3 and TRBJ1-3, with TRBD1 matching 9 bases. The length of the CDR3 is 20 residues. Germline assignment: CDR1 MNHEY and CDR2 SVGEGT.

The J gene is TRBJ1-1, the V gene TRBV5-6; the D gene is possibly TRBD1 (6 bases). The CDR3 has 17 residues. The germline gives CDR1 SGHDT, CDR2 YYEEEE. V lost 1 base and J 4 bases, leaving 20 bases between the germline ends. CDR3 bases: TGTGCCAGCAGCTTGCTGAAGGGGGAGGCGGGGACCACTGAAGCTTTCTTT. It codes for CASSLLKGEAGTTEAFF.

The CDR3 DNA reads TGTGCCACCGAGGAAGGATCCCACCTCGAGCAGTACTTC. Protein product: CATEEGSHLEQYF. The chain joins TRBV28 to TRBJ2-7; D call uncertain. Germline CDR1 is MDHEN and CDR2 is SYDVKM. This CDR3 comprises 13 residues. The V end lost 10 bases, the J end lost 6 bases, and 19 bases lay between the germline ends.

The table lists this clone with a count of one. J is TRBJ2-7 and V is TRBV14; D perhaps matches TRBD1 (7 bases). Trimming stripped 2 bases from V and 2 bases from J, with 19 bases between. The CDR3 consists of 17 residues. Germline V lookup: CDR1 SGHDN, CDR2 FVKESK. For the CDR3, the DNA is TGTGCCAGCAGCCAAAGAGGGTCCCAGGGGGGTCCCTACGAGCAGTACTTC. This translates into CASSQRGSQGGPYEQYF. The complete variable domain, with remaining parts taken from reference TRBV14 and TRBJ2-7, reads EAGVTQFPSHSVIEKGQTVTLRCDPISGHDNLYWYRRVMGKEIKFLLHFVKESKQDESGMPNNRFLAERTGGTYSTLKVQPAELEDSGVYFCASSQRGSQGGPYEQYFGPGTRLTVT.

By share, this clone ranks as medium-sized. The J gene is TRBJ1-2, the V gene TRBV29-1, with 10 bases lining up with TRBD1. The germline V gene has CDR1 SQVTM and CDR2 ANQGSEA. The V gene end was trimmed by 2 bases and the J gene end by 3 bases; junction bases not matched to a gene: 3. The CDR3 sequence is 14 residues long. This CDR3 is CSVERGTGDYGYTF. CDR3 sequence (DNA): TGCAGCGTTGAACGGGGGACAGGGGACTATGGCTACACCTTC.

This rearrangement joins TRBV5-1 to TRBJ1-5, with D uncertain. The CDR3 extends over 13 amino acids. Germline CDR1 is SGHRS and CDR2 is YFSETQ. V dropped 3 bases and J dropped 4 bases, with 8 bases sitting between them. The CDR3 spells CASSSDPNQPQHF. CDR3 nucleotides: TGCGCCAGCAGCTCGGACCCAAATCAGCCCCAGCATTTT.